These 8 T cell receptor beta chains were sequenced from one sample in a study of OX40 agonist ivuxolimab in advanced cancers. Produced via immunoSEQ multiplex PCR; TCRdb's table is partial and in-frame only. Of over 45,000 clones in the sample, 83% were seen once. The material was CD4+ or CD8+ T cells sorted from blood, obtained in a trial of the OX40 agonist ivuxolimab. Receptors originate from an adult with an advanced solid tumor such as melanoma, head and neck, liver or kidney cancer.

V gene TRBV11-2 combines with J gene TRBJ1-1; perhaps TRBD1 as D (6 bases). CDR1 SGHAT and CDR2 FQNNGV come from the germline V gene. V gave up 8 bases and J gave up 4 bases, with 14 bases separating them. This CDR3 contains 13 residues. CDR3 DNA: TGTGCCAGCGGACAGTCCGGTCCCACTGAAGCTTTCTTT. Its translation: CASGQSGPTEAFF.

The genes are TRBV9 and TRBJ2-1, with no clear D. CDR1 and CDR2 from the germline V gene are SGDLS and YYNGEE. Trimming stripped 0 bases from V and 2 bases from J, with 9 bases between. CDR3 size: 15 residues. The CDR3 is CASSVVSSAYNEQFF. As DNA, the CDR3 is TGTGCCAGCAGCGTAGTCAGTTCAGCCTACAATGAGCAGTTCTTC.

The V gene is TRBV5-5, the J gene TRBJ1-4; D not resolved. Trimming stripped 2 bases from V and 3 bases from J, with 5 bases between. Germline V gene lookup returns CDR1 SGHKS and CDR2 YYEKEE (reference sequence). The CDR3 runs 13 residues. CDR3 nucleotide sequence: TGTGCCAGCAGCTTTGGCCCTAATGAAAAACTGTTTTTT. The encoded protein is CASSFGPNEKLFF. Full variable domain (rest looked up from reference TRBV5-5 and TRBJ1-4): DAGVTQSPTHLIKTRGQQVTLRCSPISGHKSVSWYQQVLGQGPQFIFQYYEKEERGRGNFPDRFSARQFPNYSSELNVNALLLGDSALYLCASSFGPNEKLFFGSGTQLSVL.

The chain recombines TRBV7-3 with TRBJ1-2, with 7 bases lining up with TRBD1. CDR1 is SGHTA and CDR2 is FQGTGA in the germline V gene. With 7 bases clipped from V and 4 bases from J, the junction kept 12 bases outside the gene matches. CDR3 length: 15 residues. Here the CDR3 DNA reads TGTGCCAGCACCCAGGGGGGGGCTAGGGCCTATGGCTACACCTTC. The encoded protein is CASTQGGARAYGYTF. Full variable domain (remainder filled in from reference TRBV7-3 and TRBJ1-2): GAGVSQTPSNKVTEKGKYVELRCDPISGHTALYWYRQSLGQGPEFLIYFQGTGAADDSGLPNDRFFAVRPEGSVSTLKIQRTERGDSAVYLCASTQGGARAYGYTFGSGTRLTVV.

This chain links TRBV5-4 with TRBJ2-7, with 7 bases fitting TRBD1. The CDR3 is 14 amino acids. The germline V gene encodes CDR1 SGHNT and CDR2 YYREEE (reference sequence). J lost 4 bases, V lost 4 bases, and 8 bases had no gene match. CDR3 sequence: CASSKGTDMYEQYF. CDR3 bases: TGTGCCAGCAGCAAGGGGACAGATATGTACGAGCAGTACTTC.

The chain uses TRBV6-6 and TRBJ2-7; D is perhaps TRBD1 or TRBD2 (5 bases each). The CDR3 spans 14 residues. Trimming pared 5 bases from V and 1 base from J, leaving 12 bases between. Germline V lookup: CDR1 MNHNY, CDR2 SVGAGI (reference sequence). CDR3 DNA sequence: TGTGCCAGCAGTAACGATGGGACGTCCTACGAGCAGTACTTC. Protein sequence: CASSNDGTSYEQYF.

V usage is TRBV7-2 and J usage is TRBJ1-5; no reliable D call. Trimming removed 1 base at V and 7 bases at J, with 14 bases between. This CDR3 has 15 residues. CDR1 and CDR2 (germline): SGHTA, FQGNSA. CDR3 sequence (DNA): TGTGCCAGCAGCTTAGTGGGCAGGTACGGGCAGCCCCAGCATTTT. It codes for CASSLVGRYGQPQHF.

This clone has more than one count but fewer than ten. The chain couples TRBV7-2 to TRBJ1-1; possible D gene TRBD1, 5 bases. CDR3 length equals 13 residues. V was cut by 5 bases and J by 5 bases, with 12 bases left in between. CDR1 and CDR2 (germline): SGHTA, FQGNSA. This chain's CDR3 is CASSESRETEAFF. CDR3 sequence (DNA): TGTGCCAGCAGCGAGAGCAGGGAAACTGAAGCTTTCTTT.